The clone carrying this TCR beta chain was detected only a few times. V was pared by 8 bases and J by 1 base, with 0 bases of the junction left unmatched. Germline-derived CDR1 and CDR2 are LNHDA and SQIVND (reference sequence). The CDR3 sequence is 13 residues long. TCRdb ran MiXCR on the 5' RACE reads and lists one entry per CDR3 protein. The sample holds about 120,000 distinct CDR3 sequences, 11% seen once. The data belong to a study of spatial heterogeneity in lung cancer. Study background: The library had UMIs, and each TCR and UMI pair averaged more than ten raw reads.

Time point here: blood at routine non-recurrence follow-up after resection. Unsorted whole RNA of tumor, nontumor lung or frozen PBMC was sequenced. The chain links TRBV19 to TRBJ2-2; 8 bases match TRBD2. The material sequenced was PBMCs, taken at follow-up. The clonotype was recovered from a female donor with early-stage non-small cell lung cancer. CDR3 sequence (DNA): TGTGCCAGTCTAGCGGGGAACACCGGGGAGCTGTTTTTT. This translates into CASLAGNTGELFF.